Given below is one T cell receptor (beta chain) in context. The data were produced by immunoSEQ multiplex PCR, yet TCRdb's version contains in-frame clones alone and is incomplete. The sample shows tens of thousands of clones, 85% to 95% of them seen only once. These data belong to a study of T cell changes during pregnancy in multiple sclerosis. This CDR3 has 13 residues. Germline V gene data show CDR1 as LNHNV and CDR2 as YYDKDF (reference sequence). V was shortened by 0 bases and J by 4 bases, with 7 bases between the two germline ends. The specimen comprised peripheral blood, sampled in the third trimester of pregnancy. V is TRBV15 and J is TRBJ2-7; D remains ambiguous. This receptor was identified in a female donor in good health, enrolled as a control in a pregnancy study. The chain's CDR3 is CATSRDPQYEQYF. CDR3 bases: TGTGCCACCAGCAGAGACCCCCAGTACGAGCAGTACTTC.